The TCR beta chain under discussion was sequenced for a study of cytomegalovirus exposure and HLA in healthy donors. Between the trimmed V and J ends, which lost 1 base and 3 bases, there was a span of 16 bases. Germline V gene sequence: CDR1 SGHAT, CDR2 FQDESV (reference sequence). The length of the CDR3 is 16 residues. PCR was performed using 60 Vbeta and 13 Jbeta primers. Sequencing used immunoSEQ multiplex PCR; TCRdb keeps in-frame clones, though not all of them. The sample holds fewer than 200,000 clones, roughly 84% seen once. Sequencing was performed on PBMCs. The chain employs TRBV11-1 and TRBJ2-7; maybe TRBD1 (5 bases). The sequence derives from a male donor in good health and CMV-seronegative. The CDR3 protein is CASSLGWGGSFYEQYF. Written as DNA, the CDR3 is TGTGCCAGCAGCTTAGGCTGGGGCGGCAGCTTCTACGAGCAGTACTTC.